Listed here is a single TCR beta chain. Its target is not known. Sequencing targeted TCR beta in T cells from blood (CD8+ and CD4+). TEMRA cells were FACS-enriched, while CD8+ and CD4+ T cells were negatively isolated. These data belong to a study of CD8 T cells in Susac syndrome. Regarding the study as a whole: In its TCR sequencing and HLA analysis, the study acknowledged that the number of individuals was relatively small.

CDR3 length: 16 amino acids. With 3 bases clipped from V and 2 bases from J, the junction kept 8 bases outside the gene matches. The germline V gene encodes CDR1 KGHSH and CDR2 LQKENI. About 0.5 to 1 ug RNA was reverse transcribed with random hexamers. The authors amplified TCR beta CDR3 across 54 Vbeta and 13 Jbeta using immunoSEQ multiplex PCR. TCRdb independently ran MiXCR on the immunoSEQ multiplex PCR reads; one entry per CDR3 protein. The data hold roughly 160,000 distinct CDR3 sequences, with around 94% observed a single time. This clonotype originated in a human donor in good health. Sequenced sample: CD4+ T cells from PBMCs. The chain employs TRBV18 and TRBJ2-3, with 7 bases matching TRBD2. DNA for the CDR3: TGTGCCAGCTCACCCCTGGAGCGGGGTGTCACAGATACGCAGTATTTT. This sequence encodes CASSPLERGVTDTQYF.